Below are 20 T cell receptor beta chains sequenced from a single sample in a study of radiation and T cells in renal cell carcinoma. Profiled with immunoSEQ multiplex PCR; TCRdb holds only in-frame clones, not every one. The sample shows 60,000 to 80,000 clones, roughly 80% of them seen only once. Documented time point: blood 2 weeks post-SBRT. The treatment here: 15 Gy SBRT to primary tumor, nephrectomy 4 weeks later. This sample comprised blood, obtained from a patient whose treatment included radiotherapy and nephrectomy. Source of these receptors: a man in his sixties with renal cell carcinoma.

The gene calls are TRBV5-8 and TRBJ2-3; no reliable D call. Trimming took off 0 bases at V and 7 bases at J, with 6 bases between the two ends. This CDR3 has 12 residues. Germline assignment: CDR1 SGHTS and CDR2 YDEGEE. The CDR3 loop is CASSLAKHTQYF. The CDR3 region has the DNA TGTGCCAGCAGCTTGGCCAAGCATACGCAGTATTTT.

This chain connects TRBV5-1 to TRBJ1-2; TRBD1 aligns across 7 bases. V lost 5 bases to trimming and J lost 0 bases; unmatched junction nucleotides: 10. CDR1 and CDR2 from the germline V gene are SGHRS and YFSETQ. The CDR3 is 16 residues long. The CDR3, as DNA: TGCGCCAGCAGTTCCATTTGGACAGGTTCTAACTATGGCTACACCTTC. It yields the protein CASSSIWTGSNYGYTF.

J is TRBJ2-2 and V is TRBV7-8; the D is unclear. V lost 6 bases and J 4 bases, leaving 9 bases between the germline ends. From germline, CDR1 is SGHVS and CDR2 FQNEAQ. The CDR3 has 13 residues. The CDR3, as DNA: TGTGCCAGCAGTCCGTTTAGCACCGGGGAGCTGTTTTTT. Its protein product is CASSPFSTGELFF.

J is TRBJ1-5 and V is TRBV19; D remains unclear. CDR1 LNHDA and CDR2 SQIVND come from the germline V gene (reference sequence). This CDR3 region has 12 residues. Trimming pared 3 bases from V and 11 bases from J, leaving 11 bases between. CDR3 sequence reads: CASSISGMAQHF. DNA for the CDR3: TGTGCCAGTAGTATCTCGGGGATGGCCCAGCATTTT.

The V gene is TRBV9, the J gene TRBJ2-7; D is possibly TRBD1 or TRBD2 (5 bases each). Trimming took 2 bases from V and 5 from J, leaving 11 bases between them. Germline CDR1 reads SGDLS; CDR2 reads YYNGEE. This CDR3 region has 13 residues. As DNA, the CDR3 is TGTGCCAGCAGCGTCGAGGGGTGGAACGAGCAGTACTTC. Translating gives CASSVEGWNEQYF.

The rearrangement uses TRBV4-1 and TRBJ1-5; D is uncertain. The CDR3 is 13 residues long. Trimming stripped 0 bases from V and 9 bases from J, with 9 bases between. Germline values: CDR1 MGHRA, CDR2 YSYEKL. The CDR3: CASSQDHLRPQHF. The CDR3 DNA sequence: TGCGCCAGCAGCCAAGATCACCTGAGGCCCCAGCATTTT.

The V call is TRBV7-9, the J call TRBJ2-1; TRBD2 agrees at 10 bases. Trimming at V came to 4 bases and at J to 6 bases, leaving 6 bases not matched to a gene. Germline CDR1 and CDR2: SEHNR and FQNEAQ (reference sequence). The CDR3 covers 15 residues. CDR3 loop: CASSYRRLAGNEQFF. In DNA form, the CDR3 reads TGTGCCAGCAGCTATCGAAGACTAGCGGGCAATGAGCAGTTCTTC.

This chain links TRBV15 with TRBJ2-7; tentatively, D is TRBD1 or TRBD2 (5 bases each). Looked up from germline, CDR1 is LNHNV and CDR2 is YYDKDF (reference sequence). The length of the CDR3 is 16 residues. Between the trimmed V and J ends, which lost 1 base and 2 bases, there was a span of 15 bases. The CDR3 nucleotides read TGTGCCACCAGCAGAGCACGGGGCACTGGGGCCTACGAGCAGTACTTC. Its protein is CATSRARGTGAYEQYF. The entire variable domain, with the rest obtained from reference TRBV15 and TRBJ2-7, is as follows: DAMVIQNPRYQVTQFGKPVTLSCSQTLNHNVMYWYQQKSSQAPKLLFHYYDKDFNNEADTPDNFQSRRPNTSFCFLDIRSPGLGDTAMYLCATSRARGTGAYEQYFGPGTRLTVT.

CDR3 DNA sequence: TGTGCCAGCTTGCCCCGGACAGGGGTGGGGTTGACCACTGAAGCTTTCTTT. Translating gives CASLPRTGVGLTTEAFF. This chain joins TRBV2 and TRBJ1-1; TRBD1 matches 9 bases. The CDR3 is 17 amino acids. Trimming cost V 8 bases and J 4 bases; bases outside gene matches: 17. Germline CDR1 is SNHLY and CDR2 is FYNNEI.

The sample holds a few counts of this clone. V gene TRBV11-3 combines with J gene TRBJ2-3; TRBD2 is a possible D gene (6 bases). V was pared by 4 bases and J by 0 bases, with 8 bases between. The CDR3 length is 14 residues. Germline V CDR1 and CDR2: SGHNT, YENEEA. The CDR3, as DNA: TGTGCCAGCAGCTCCGGAGGGAGCACAGATACGCAGTATTTT. Its protein is CASSSGGSTDTQYF.

This chain joins TRBV19 and TRBJ1-1; D remains unclear. The CDR3 consists of 15 residues. Deletions cut 5 bases from V and 6 bases from J, with 19 bases between. Germline V CDR1 and CDR2: LNHDA, SQIVND (reference sequence). CDR3 DNA sequence: TGTGCCAGTAGTCCACTACGGTCTCCGGGATCTGAAGCTTTCTTT. Translating gives CASSPLRSPGSEAFF.

The V call is TRBV2, the J call TRBJ1-2; no definite D call. Germline V gives CDR1 SNHLY, CDR2 FYNNEI. V lost 3 bases, J lost 12 bases, and 17 bases lay in between. The CDR3 has 13 amino acids. The CDR3 DNA is TGTGCCAGCAGTGACCAGGTCCCGTTGTGGCACACCTTC. This sequence encodes CASSDQVPLWHTF. Complete variable domain (other parts from reference TRBV2 and TRBJ1-2): EPEVTQTPSHQVTQMGQEVILRCVPISNHLYFYWYRQILGQKVEFLVSFYNNEISEKSEIFDDQFSVERPDGSNFTLKIRSTKLEDSAMYFCASSDQVPLWHTFGSGTRLTVV.

V gene TRBV6-1 combines with J gene TRBJ2-7; D gene unclear. V lost 5 bases, J lost 2 bases, and 10 bases lay in between. Germline CDR1 MNHNS, CDR2 SASEGT. The CDR3 contains 13 residues. The CDR3 region has the DNA TGTGCCAGCAGTATGCCCCCGACCTACGAGCAGTACTTC. Translating it yields CASSMPPTYEQYF.

This sequence joins TRBV15 and TRBJ2-7, with D perhaps matching TRBD1 (5 bases). Trimming took off 0 bases at V and 0 bases at J, with 9 bases between the two ends. CDR1 and CDR2 from the germline V gene are LNHNV and YYDKDF (reference sequence). The CDR3 covers 15 residues. The CDR3 here is CATSRDPGSSYEQYF. CDR3 DNA sequence: TGTGCCACCAGCAGAGACCCAGGGTCCTCCTACGAGCAGTACTTC.

The chain employs TRBV5-8 and TRBJ2-1; D is unclear. This CDR3 has 15 residues. Germline V gene lookup returns CDR1 SGHTS and CDR2 YDEGEE. Deletions cut 0 bases from V and 4 bases from J, with 11 bases between. The CDR3 region has the DNA TGTGCCAGCAGCTTGGGATTTTCCGAATACAATGAGCAGTTCTTC. It encodes CASSLGFSEYNEQFF. The variable domain in full, completed from reference TRBV5-8 and TRBJ2-1, reads EAGVTQSPTHLIKTRGQQATLRCSPISGHTSVYWYQQALGLGLQFLLWYDEGEERNRGNFPPRFSGRQFPNYSSELNVNALELEDSALYLCASSLGFSEYNEQFFGPGTRLTVL.

The gene calls are TRBV4-2 and TRBJ2-3, with TRBD2 identical over 10 bases. Germline CDR1 LGHNA, CDR2 YNFKEQ. The CDR3 contains 17 residues. The V and J ends lost 1 base and 6 bases, in that order; junction bases with no gene match: 10. The CDR3 loop is CASSQVTQREGPDTQYF. The CDR3 coding sequence is TGTGCCAGCAGCCAAGTTACACAGCGGGAGGGCCCGGATACGCAGTATTTT.

The chain combines TRBV19 with TRBJ2-1; 15 nucleotides line up with TRBD2. The length of the CDR3 is 20 residues. The V and J ends lost 3 bases and 1 base, in that order; junction bases with no gene match: 10. Per the germline V gene, CDR1 is LNHDA and CDR2 is SQIVND (reference sequence). CDR3 DNA: TGTGCCAGTAGTATTCGGTATAGGACTAGCGGGAGGGTTTCCTACAATGAGCAGTTCTTC. It yields the protein CASSIRYRTSGRVSYNEQFF.

The V gene is TRBV5-1, the J gene TRBJ2-5; D is uncertain. CDR1 and CDR2 from the germline V gene are SGHRS and YFSETQ. Trimming cost V 0 bases and J 5 bases, with 5 bases left between them. The CDR3 sequence is 12 residues long. CDR3 sequence: CASSLAFETQYF. The DNA for the CDR3 is TGCGCCAGCAGCTTGGCCTTTGAGACCCAGTACTTC. Full variable domain (missing parts from reference TRBV5-1 and TRBJ2-5): KAGVTQTPRYLIKTRGQQVTLSCSPISGHRSVSWYQQTPGQGLQFLFEYFSETQRNKGNFPGRFSGRQFSNSRSEMNVSTLELGDSALYLCASSLAFETQYFGPGTRLLVL.

The gene calls are TRBV27 and TRBJ2-3; 10 bases align to TRBD2. V dropped 5 bases and J dropped 4; count of bases not matched to a gene: 12. The CDR3 spans 17 residues. CDR1 is MNHEY and CDR2 is SMNVEV in the germline V gene (reference sequence). Here the CDR3 DNA reads TGTGCCAGCAGTGCCTCCGCACTAGCGGGATGGGCAGATACGCAGTATTTT. Encoded protein: CASSASALAGWADTQYF.

The V call is TRBV28, the J call TRBJ2-1; a weak D match, TRBD2 (6 bases). Germline-derived CDR1 and CDR2 are MDHEN and SYDVKM. This CDR3 has 13 amino acids. V was shortened by 7 bases and J by 8 bases, with 15 bases between the two germline ends. As DNA, the CDR3 is TGTGCCAGCATCCCCGGGAGACTACATGAGCAGTTCTTC. The encoded protein is CASIPGRLHEQFF.